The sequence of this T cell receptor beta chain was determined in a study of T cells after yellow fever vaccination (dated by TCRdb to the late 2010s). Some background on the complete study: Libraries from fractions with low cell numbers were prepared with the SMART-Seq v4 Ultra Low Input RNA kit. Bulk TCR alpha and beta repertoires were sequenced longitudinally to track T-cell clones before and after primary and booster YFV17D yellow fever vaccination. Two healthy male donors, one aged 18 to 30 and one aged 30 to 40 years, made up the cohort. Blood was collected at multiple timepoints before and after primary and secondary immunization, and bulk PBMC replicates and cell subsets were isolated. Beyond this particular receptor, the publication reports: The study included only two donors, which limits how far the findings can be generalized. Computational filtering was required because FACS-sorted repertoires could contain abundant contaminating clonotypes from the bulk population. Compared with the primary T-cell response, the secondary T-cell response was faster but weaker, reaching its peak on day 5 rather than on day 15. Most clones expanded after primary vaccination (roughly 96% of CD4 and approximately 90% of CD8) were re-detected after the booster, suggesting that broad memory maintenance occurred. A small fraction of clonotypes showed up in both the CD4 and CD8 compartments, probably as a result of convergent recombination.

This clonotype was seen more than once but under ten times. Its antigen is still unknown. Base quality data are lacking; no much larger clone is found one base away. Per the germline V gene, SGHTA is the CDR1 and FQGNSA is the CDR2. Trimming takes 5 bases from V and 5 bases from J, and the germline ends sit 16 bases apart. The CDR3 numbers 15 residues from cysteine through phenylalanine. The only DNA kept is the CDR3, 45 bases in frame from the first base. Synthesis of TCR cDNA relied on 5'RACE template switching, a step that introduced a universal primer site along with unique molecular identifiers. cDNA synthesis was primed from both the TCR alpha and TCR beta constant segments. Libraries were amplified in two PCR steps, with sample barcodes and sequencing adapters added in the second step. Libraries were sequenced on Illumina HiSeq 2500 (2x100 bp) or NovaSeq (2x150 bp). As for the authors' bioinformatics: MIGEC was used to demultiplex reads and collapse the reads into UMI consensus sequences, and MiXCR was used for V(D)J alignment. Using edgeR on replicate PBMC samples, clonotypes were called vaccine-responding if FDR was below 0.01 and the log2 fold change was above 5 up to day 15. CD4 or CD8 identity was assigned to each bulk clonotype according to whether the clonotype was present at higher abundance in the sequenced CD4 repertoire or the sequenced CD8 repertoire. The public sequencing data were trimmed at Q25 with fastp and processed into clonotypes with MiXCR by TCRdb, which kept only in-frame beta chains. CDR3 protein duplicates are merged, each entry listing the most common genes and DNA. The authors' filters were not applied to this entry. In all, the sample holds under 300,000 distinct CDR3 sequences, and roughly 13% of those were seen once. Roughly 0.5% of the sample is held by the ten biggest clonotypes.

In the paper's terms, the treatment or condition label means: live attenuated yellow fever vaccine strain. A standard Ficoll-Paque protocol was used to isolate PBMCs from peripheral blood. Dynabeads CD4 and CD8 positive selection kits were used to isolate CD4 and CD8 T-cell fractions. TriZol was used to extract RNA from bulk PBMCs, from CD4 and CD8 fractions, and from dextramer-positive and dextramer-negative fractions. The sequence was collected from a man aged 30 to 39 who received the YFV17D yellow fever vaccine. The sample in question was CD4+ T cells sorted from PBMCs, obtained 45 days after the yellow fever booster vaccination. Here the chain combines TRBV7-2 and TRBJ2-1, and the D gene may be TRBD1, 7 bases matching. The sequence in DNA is TGTGCCAGCAGCCGTAGGGGGCGCGGGGACAATGAGCAGTTCTTC. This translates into CASSRRGRGDNEQFF.